This paragraph covers one T cell receptor beta chain sequence. Its antigen is not identified. An end of the junction does not agree with germline; a read error may underlie this. The data derive from a study of T cell repertoires in cytomegalovirus infection. Study-level results: CMV-specific TCR beta clonotypes restricted by HLA-C dominated the ex vivo response.

The length of the CDR3 is 16 residues. A single record per CDR3 protein comes from TCRdb applying MiXCR to the reads. The sample has some 940,000 distinct CDR3 sequences; roughly 30% are singletons. The V gene is TRBV12-3 or TRBV12-4, the J gene TRBJ2-1; TRBD2 might be the D (6 bases). The sequence derives from a human donor in good health (CMV status not recorded). Some clones in this sample may be carry-over from other donors' samples. This sample comprised cultured CD8+ T cells from PBMCs, obtained from culture after CMV antigen stimulation. The CDR3 protein is CASSLEEGVSFNEQFF. For the CDR3, the DNA is TGTGCCAGCAGTTTAGAGGAGGGAGTCTCCTTCAATGAGCAGTTCTTC.